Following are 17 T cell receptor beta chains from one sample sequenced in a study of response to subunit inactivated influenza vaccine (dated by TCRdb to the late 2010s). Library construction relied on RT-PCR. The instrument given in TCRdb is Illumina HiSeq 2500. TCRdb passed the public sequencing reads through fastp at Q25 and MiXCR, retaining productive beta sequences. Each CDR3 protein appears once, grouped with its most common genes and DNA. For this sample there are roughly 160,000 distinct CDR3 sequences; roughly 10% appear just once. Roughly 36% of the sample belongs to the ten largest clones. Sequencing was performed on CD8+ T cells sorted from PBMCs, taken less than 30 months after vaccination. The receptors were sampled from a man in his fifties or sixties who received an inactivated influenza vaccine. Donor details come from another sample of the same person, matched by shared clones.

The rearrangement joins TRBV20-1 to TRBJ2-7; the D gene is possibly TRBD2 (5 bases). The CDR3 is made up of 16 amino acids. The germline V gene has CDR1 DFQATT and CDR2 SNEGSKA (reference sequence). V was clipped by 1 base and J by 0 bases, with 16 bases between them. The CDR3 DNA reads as TGCAGTGCTAGAGTGGTCCCTAGCACGAGCTCCTACGAGCAGTACTTC. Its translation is CSARVVPSTSSYEQYF.

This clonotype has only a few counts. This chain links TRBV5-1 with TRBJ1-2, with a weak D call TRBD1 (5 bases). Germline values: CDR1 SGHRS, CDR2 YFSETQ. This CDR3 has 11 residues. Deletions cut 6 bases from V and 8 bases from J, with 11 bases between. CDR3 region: CASTRGTGYTF. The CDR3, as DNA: TGCGCCAGCACCCGAGGGACGGGCTACACCTTC.

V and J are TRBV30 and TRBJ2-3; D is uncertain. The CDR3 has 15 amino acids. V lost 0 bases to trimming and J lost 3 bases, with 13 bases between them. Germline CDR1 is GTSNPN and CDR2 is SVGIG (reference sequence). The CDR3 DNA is TGTGCCTGGAGTGTACGGTTACCGACGACAGATACGCAGTATTTT. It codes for CAWSVRLPTTDTQYF.

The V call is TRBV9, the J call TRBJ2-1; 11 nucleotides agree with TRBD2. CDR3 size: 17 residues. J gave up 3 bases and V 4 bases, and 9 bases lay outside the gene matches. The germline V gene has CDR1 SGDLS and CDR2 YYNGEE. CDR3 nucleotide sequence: TGTGCCAGCAGCTACCCCCGGGGGACTAGCGGCTACAATGAGCAGTTCTTC. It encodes CASSYPRGTSGYNEQFF.

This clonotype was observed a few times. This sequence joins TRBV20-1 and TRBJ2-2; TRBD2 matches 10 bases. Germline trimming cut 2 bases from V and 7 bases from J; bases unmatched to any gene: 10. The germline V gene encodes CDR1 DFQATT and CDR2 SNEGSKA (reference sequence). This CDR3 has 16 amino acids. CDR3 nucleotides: TGCAGTGCTAGACGCGGGGAGCGGGAGGGGATCGGGGAGCTGTTTTTT. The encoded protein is CSARRGEREGIGELFF.

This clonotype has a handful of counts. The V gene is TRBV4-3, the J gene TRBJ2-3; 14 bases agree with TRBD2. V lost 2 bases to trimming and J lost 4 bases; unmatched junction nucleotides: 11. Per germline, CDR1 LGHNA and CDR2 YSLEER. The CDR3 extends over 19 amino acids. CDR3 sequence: CASSQMTSGGAWHPDTQYF. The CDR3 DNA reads TGCGCCAGCAGCCAAATGACTAGCGGGGGGGCCTGGCACCCAGATACGCAGTATTTT.

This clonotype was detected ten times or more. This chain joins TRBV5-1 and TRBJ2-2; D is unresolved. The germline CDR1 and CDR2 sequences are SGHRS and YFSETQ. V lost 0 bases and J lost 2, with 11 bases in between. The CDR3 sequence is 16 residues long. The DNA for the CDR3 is TGCGCCAGCAGCTTGGGCAGCGTACCCAACACCGGGGAGCTGTTTTTT. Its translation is CASSLGSVPNTGELFF.

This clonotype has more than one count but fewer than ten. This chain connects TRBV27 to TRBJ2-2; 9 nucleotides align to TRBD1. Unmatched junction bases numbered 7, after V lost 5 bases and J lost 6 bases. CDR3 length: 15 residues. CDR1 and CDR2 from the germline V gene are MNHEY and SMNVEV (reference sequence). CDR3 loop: CASSPRTGVPGELFF. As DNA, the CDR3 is TGTGCCAGCAGTCCGAGGACAGGGGTTCCCGGGGAGCTGTTTTTT.

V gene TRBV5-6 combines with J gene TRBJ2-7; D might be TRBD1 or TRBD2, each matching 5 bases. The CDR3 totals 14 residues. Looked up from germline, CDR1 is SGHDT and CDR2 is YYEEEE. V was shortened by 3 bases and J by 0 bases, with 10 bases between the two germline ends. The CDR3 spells CASSSGRNSYEQYF. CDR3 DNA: TGTGCCAGCAGCTCGGGACGCAACTCCTACGAGCAGTACTTC.

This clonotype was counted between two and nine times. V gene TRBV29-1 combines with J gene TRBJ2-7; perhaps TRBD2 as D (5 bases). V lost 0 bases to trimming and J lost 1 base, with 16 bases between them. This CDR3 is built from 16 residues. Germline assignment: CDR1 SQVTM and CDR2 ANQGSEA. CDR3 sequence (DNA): TGCAGCGTTGAAGACCCGACCGACGGGAAATCCTACGAGCAGTACTTC. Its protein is CSVEDPTDGKSYEQYF.

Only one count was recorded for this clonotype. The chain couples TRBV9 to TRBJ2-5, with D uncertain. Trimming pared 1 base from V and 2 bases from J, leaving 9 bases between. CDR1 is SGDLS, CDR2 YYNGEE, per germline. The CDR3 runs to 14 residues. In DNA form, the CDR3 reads TGTGCCAGCAGCGTATCTCCGGAACAAGAGACCCAGTACTTC. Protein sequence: CASSVSPEQETQYF.

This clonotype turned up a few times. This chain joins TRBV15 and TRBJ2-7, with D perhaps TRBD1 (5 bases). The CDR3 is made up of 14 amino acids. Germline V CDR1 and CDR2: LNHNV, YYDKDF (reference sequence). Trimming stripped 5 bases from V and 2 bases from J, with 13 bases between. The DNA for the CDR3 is TGTGCCACCAGCCGAGGACAAAAACCCTACGAGCAGTACTTC. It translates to CATSRGQKPYEQYF.

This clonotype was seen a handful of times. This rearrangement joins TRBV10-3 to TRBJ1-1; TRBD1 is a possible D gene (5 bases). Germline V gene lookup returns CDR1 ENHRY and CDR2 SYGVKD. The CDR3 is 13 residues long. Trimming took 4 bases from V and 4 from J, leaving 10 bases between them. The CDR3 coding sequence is TGTGCCATCAGTGTGGCAAGGGGCACTGAAGCTTTCTTT. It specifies CAISVARGTEAFF.

In DNA form, the CDR3 reads TGTGCCAGCAGCCCCTTAGGGCCCTACAATGAGCAGTTCTTC. Protein: CASSPLGPYNEQFF. The chain combines TRBV6-1 with TRBJ2-1; D not certain. Germline V gene data show CDR1 as MNHNS and CDR2 as SASEGT. Trimming took off 6 bases at V and 2 bases at J, with 11 bases between the two ends. The CDR3 has 14 residues.

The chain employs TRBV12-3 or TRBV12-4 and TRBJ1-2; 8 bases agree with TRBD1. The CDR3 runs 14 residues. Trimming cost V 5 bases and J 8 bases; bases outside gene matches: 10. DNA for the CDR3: TGTGCCAGCAGTCCGATAAACCAGGGGGCGGGCTACACCTTC. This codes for CASSPINQGAGYTF.

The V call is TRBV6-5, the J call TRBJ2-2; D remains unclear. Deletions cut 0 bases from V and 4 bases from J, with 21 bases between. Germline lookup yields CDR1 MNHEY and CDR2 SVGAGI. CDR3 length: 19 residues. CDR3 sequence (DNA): TGTGCCAGCAGTTACTCGAAAGGTTTATCGGTCAGTTTCACCGGGGAGCTGTTTTTT. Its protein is CASSYSKGLSVSFTGELFF.

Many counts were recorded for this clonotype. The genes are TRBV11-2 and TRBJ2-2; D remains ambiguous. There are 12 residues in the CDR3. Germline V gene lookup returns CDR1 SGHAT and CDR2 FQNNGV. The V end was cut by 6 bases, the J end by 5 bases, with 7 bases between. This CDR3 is CASRPDTGELFF. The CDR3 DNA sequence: TGTGCCAGCAGGCCAGATACCGGGGAGCTGTTTTTT.